This T cell receptor beta chain is drawn from a study of blood T cell repertoires in COVID-19. Sequencing was performed with immunoSEQ multiplex PCR; in TCRdb, only in-frame clones are kept and a portion is missing. The sample carries tens of thousands of clones, roughly nine tenths recorded once. With 4 bases clipped from V and 1 base from J, the junction kept 3 bases outside the gene matches. This CDR3 is built from 14 residues. CDR1 SEHNR and CDR2 FQNEAQ come from the germline V gene (reference sequence). This clone was seen a single time. The sequencing sample was made of peripheral blood. This chain links TRBV7-9 with TRBJ1-1; 7 bases align to TRBD1. The receptor's source is a man aged 35 to 55 with COVID-19, enrolled during active disease. CDR3 sequence reads: CASSSRDRNTEAFF. Written as DNA, the CDR3 is TGTGCCAGCAGCTCGAGGGACAGGAACACTGAAGCTTTCTTT. The full variable domain, its missing parts supplied by reference TRBV7-9 and TRBJ1-1, is DTGVSQNPRHKITKRGQNVTFRCDPISEHNRLYWYRQTLGQGPEFLTYFQNEAQLEKSRLLSDRFSAERPKGSFSTLEIQRTEQGDSAMYLCASSSRDRNTEAFFGQGTRLTVV.